This TCR beta chain appears in the sequencing data of a study of identical twins. Unique molecular identifiers were present on the cDNA, which also gained a universal primer site by template switching. TCRdb passed the 5' RACE reads through MiXCR, listing each CDR3 protein once. The sample has around 480,000 distinct CDR3 sequences, approximately 15% seen once. Study-wide findings and caveats: Insertions were fewer in abundant cord blood beta clonotypes, whereas memory repertoires showed none of this pattern. Invariant MAIT and iNKT cells may have partly biased zero-insertion analyses.

The CDR3 covers 14 residues. The V and J ends lost 4 bases and 1 base respectively, with 9 bases between them. The germline V gene encodes CDR1 LGHNA and CDR2 YSLEER. Healthy Caucasians, and only they, were the donors. This clonotype was found many times. Its target is not known. This sample also belongs to another study, concerning yellow fever vaccine responses in identical twins.

The genes are TRBV4-3 and TRBJ2-3; D is ambiguous. The sequenced material came from CD4+ T cells sorted from blood. The TCR comes from a woman aged 18-29 years in good health. The CDR3 protein is CASSPLGGTDTQYF. The CDR3, as DNA: TGCGCCAGCAGCCCTCTCGGTGGCACAGATACGCAGTATTTT.